This TCR beta chain was documented in a study of naive and memory T cell subsets (dated by TCRdb to 2016 to 2017). Regarding the complete study: An open-source, UMI-based TCR alpha and beta sequencing pipeline was applied to sorted naive and memory peripheral blood T cell subsets. The functional CMV T cell responses agreed completely with IgG serology results. RNA was DNase-treated and reverse transcribed with TCR constant-region primers, mostly using SuperScript III. What the authors observed across the whole study: In both CD4 and CD8 cells, the Gini index increased while Shannon and inverse Simpson diversity decreased from naive through CM, EM and EMRA. Single alpha or beta chain sequences, rather than paired alpha/beta receptors, were used to define clonotypes. No ground truth was available to validate the repertoire findings for the naive and memory subsets. RNA-based TCR counts may be affected by expression changes linked to T cell activation and differentiation. A power law was followed by TCR abundance, with an exponent that differed between naive and memory subsets but was consistent across the three individuals. After error correction, only a single occurrence was seen for over 85% of naive TCR sequences, so much steeper abundance distributions were produced than in memory subsets.

From the second PCR step on, the TCR alpha and beta chain libraries were amplified in separate reactions. To determine each donor's CMV status, fresh PBMCs were stimulated overnight with CMV viral lysate, and IFNgamma production from CD4+ T cells was then assessed. Miltenyi beads were used first to positively select CD4 T cells, and CD8 T cells were then positively selected from the CD4-negative fraction. Cells stained for CD3, CD4, CD8, CD45RA, CD27 and a live/dead dye were sorted on a BD Aria II into four subsets by CD45RA and CD27. Blood came from a few healthy volunteers, each fractionated into CD4 and CD8 T cells and then into four differentiation subsets. About 0.13 L of peripheral blood was collected from each donor, and PBMC were isolated from the blood using Ficoll-Paque PLUS density-gradient centrifugation. After sorting, cells were lysed in RLT buffer, RNA was extracted using a Qiagen RNeasy kit, and the extracted RNA was stored at -80 degrees C.

Library preparation employed UMI-ligation and nested PCR. An equimolar mix of two oligonucleotides covering both TRBC1 and TRBC2 was used as the beta constant-region primer. The ligated cDNA went through four rounds of PCR with nested alpha and beta constant-region primers together with the SP2 primer. A single-stranded oligonucleotide bearing the SP2 primer plus a 12-nucleotide UMI was ligated onto the 3' end of the cDNA by T4 RNA ligase 1. The ligation reaction was incubated at 16°C for roughly 18-24 hours. PCR2 was typically run as a SYBR Green qPCR and stopped at a predetermined threshold to prevent over-amplification. All purifications after the first were performed with Agencourt AMPure XP magnetic beads. Library quantification was done by Qubit, followed by a TapeStation check on which the main peak was expected at around 650 bp. Pooled libraries were sequenced on an Illumina MiSeq using v2 2x251 paired-end kits, and typically roughly 0.85-2 million reads were obtained per sample. Each sample's library went into the pool at approximately 4 nM, and roughly 5-8% PhiX was added to help with cluster recognition. The paper's processing steps were these. Using tag matching that tolerated one base-pair mismatch, Decombinator assigned V and J genes to FASTQ reads that had been processed by Demultiplexor. Collapsinator used UMIs to correct both sequencing errors and frequency errors arising from PCR heterogeneity. TCRs were translated and CDR3s were extracted from the conserved cysteine to the FGXG phenylalanine by CDR3Translator, with non-productive sequences being flagged. Repertoires were subsampled to equal numbers of UMI-defined TCRs before Gini, Shannon entropy and inverse Simpson indices were calculated. Within the linear range, a power law was fitted to clonotype abundance distributions using maximum likelihood. On one naive CD8 sample, the pipeline and MIGEC gave similar UMI counts, unique TCR numbers and clonal distributions. A set of some 7,000 CMV-associated CDR3 sequences, compiled from VDJdb and a published dataset, was used to search the repertoires. TCRdb's own reprocessing of the public reads used fastp at Q25 and MiXCR and kept productive beta chains. Each CDR3 protein gets just one entry, which takes the most common genes and DNA from the rows behind it. None of the V and J calls come from the authors' own analysis; TCRdb made them. The sample contains under 25,000 distinct CDR3 sequences, roughly 8.2% of them found a single time. Approximately 22% of the sample rests with the top ten.

This clonotype was counted at least ten times. Its antigen has not been determined. No base-level quality is on record; no much larger clone is a single base apart. The receptor comes from a human donor in good health. Material: central memory CD8+ T cells from blood. Sample cell subset or site, as interpreted from the label and publication: central memory, CD45RA- CD27+.

The DNA sequence follows: TGTGCCAGCAGCCAAGACGAGACTAGTTCCTACGAGCAGTACTTC. Its protein is CASSQDETSSYEQYF. Recombination joined TRBV4-2 with TRBJ2-7, with a tentative D gene TRBD2 over 6 matching bases. Trimming removed 0 bases from V and 1 base from J, leaving 10 bases between the germline ends. CDR1 and CDR2 are read off the germline V gene as LGHNA and YNFKEQ. Its CDR3 holds 15 amino acids, cysteine through phenylalanine. Of all the DNA, just the CDR3 is kept, 45 bases in frame from base 1.